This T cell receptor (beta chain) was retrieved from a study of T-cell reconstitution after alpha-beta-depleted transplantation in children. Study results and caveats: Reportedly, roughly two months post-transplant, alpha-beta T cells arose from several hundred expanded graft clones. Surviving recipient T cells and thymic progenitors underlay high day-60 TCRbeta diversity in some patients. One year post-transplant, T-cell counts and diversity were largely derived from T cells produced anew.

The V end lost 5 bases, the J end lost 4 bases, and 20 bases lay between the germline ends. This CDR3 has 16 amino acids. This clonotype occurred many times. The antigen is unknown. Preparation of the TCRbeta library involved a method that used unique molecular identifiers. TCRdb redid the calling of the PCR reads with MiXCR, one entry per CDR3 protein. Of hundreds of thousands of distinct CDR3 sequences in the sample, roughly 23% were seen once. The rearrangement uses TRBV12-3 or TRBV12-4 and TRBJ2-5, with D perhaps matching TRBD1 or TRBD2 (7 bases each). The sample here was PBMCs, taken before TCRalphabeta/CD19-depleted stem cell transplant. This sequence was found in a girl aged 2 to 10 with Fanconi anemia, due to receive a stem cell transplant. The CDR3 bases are TGTGCCAGCAGTCCAAAAACAGGGGAGGGAGGAGAGACCCAGTACTTC. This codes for CASSPKTGEGGETQYF.